This passage covers 30 T cell receptor beta chains from one sample sequenced in a study of long-term antiretroviral therapy in people with HIV. Survey-level immunoSEQ v3.0 assays were run. Clones were read by immunoSEQ multiplex PCR, and TCRdb kept only the in-frame ones, dropping some. The sample consists of 15,000 to 20,000 clones, about three quarters of them appearing once. The sequenced sample was unsorted PBMCs, obtained less than 2.2 years before starting antiretroviral therapy. These receptors all come from a man in his thirties or forties with HIV.

The V call is TRBV27, the J call TRBJ1-5; D unresolved. Deletions cut 0 bases from V and 3 bases from J, with 9 bases between. Germline values: CDR1 MNHEY, CDR2 SMNVEV (reference sequence). This CDR3 has 15 residues. CDR3 nucleotide sequence: TGTGCCAGCAGTTTATCGGCCGATTACAATCAGCCCCAGCATTTT. Protein sequence: CASSLSADYNQPQHF.

The V and J genes are TRBV7-8 and TRBJ2-7; D call uncertain. Germline V gives CDR1 SGHVS, CDR2 FQNEAQ. Trimming took off 2 bases at V and 3 bases at J, with 11 bases between the two ends. The CDR3 has 14 residues. The CDR3 protein is CASSLLASFYEQYF. As DNA, the CDR3 is TGTGCCAGCAGCTTATTGGCAAGCTTCTACGAGCAGTACTTC.

The CDR3 spells CASSYSPGSGEQYF. DNA of the CDR3: TGTGCCAGCAGTTACTCTCCTGGGTCGGGCGAGCAGTACTTC. This chain links TRBV6-6 with TRBJ2-7; the D is unclear. The germline gives CDR1 MNHNY, CDR2 SVGAGI (reference sequence). The CDR3 consists of 14 residues. The ends were cut back, 0 bases at V and 6 bases at J, with 12 bases in the middle.

CDR3 sequence: CASSSTGHPRDTQYF. In nucleotides, the CDR3 is TGCGCCAGCAGCTCCACTGGCCACCCCAGAGATACGCAGTATTTT. The chain joins TRBV5-1 to TRBJ2-3; D is unclear. This CDR3 is 15 amino acids long. With 3 bases removed from V and 5 bases from J, the gap between germline ends came to 16 bases. Germline CDR1 reads SGHRS; CDR2 reads YFSETQ.

The chain joins TRBV14 to TRBJ2-3, with 7 nucleotides matching TRBD1. The germline V gene has CDR1 SGHDN and CDR2 FVKESK. J gave up 0 bases and V 2 bases, and 5 bases lay outside the gene matches. The CDR3 extends over 16 amino acids. CDR3 DNA sequence: TGTGCCAGCAGCCAACCTAGGACAGGAAGCACAGATACGCAGTATTTT. As protein: CASSQPRTGSTDTQYF.

V is TRBV7-9 and J is TRBJ1-4; D remains ambiguous. The ends were cut back, 6 bases at V and 8 bases at J, with 16 bases in the middle. Per germline, CDR1 SEHNR and CDR2 FQNEAQ (reference sequence). The CDR3 sequence is 14 residues long. CDR3 bases: TGTGCCAGCAGTCACCGGAGGAACCTAGAAAAACTGTTTTTT. Translating gives CASSHRRNLEKLFF.

The chain is built from TRBV5-1 and TRBJ2-1, with 9 bases identical to TRBD2. Germline assignment: CDR1 SGHRS and CDR2 YFSETQ. After removal of 4 bases from V and 3 bases from J, the junction contained 8 bases not matched to a gene. This CDR3 is 16 amino acids long. Here the CDR3 reads CASSPSETSGYNEQFF. The DNA for the CDR3 is TGCGCCAGCAGCCCGTCCGAGACTAGCGGCTACAATGAGCAGTTCTTC.

The chain has TRBV5-1 and TRBJ1-1; no clear D. This CDR3 comprises 13 residues. Trimming removed 4 bases from V and 5 bases from J, with 12 bases in between. Germline assignment: CDR1 SGHRS and CDR2 YFSETQ. CDR3 residues: CASSPSGGTEAFF. CDR3 bases: TGCGCCAGCAGCCCTTCGGGAGGGACTGAAGCTTTCTTT.

The V call is TRBV28, the J call TRBJ2-7; D is perhaps TRBD1 (7 bases). This CDR3 has 14 amino acids. V lost 8 bases and J 5 bases, leaving 19 bases between the germline ends. CDR1 and CDR2 (germline): MDHEN, SYDVKM. The CDR3 DNA reads TGTGCCAGCCTGCCAGGAGGGACAGTAAACGAGCAGTACTTC. This encodes CASLPGGTVNEQYF.

The V and J genes are TRBV7-9 and TRBJ2-2; the D gene is possibly TRBD1 (5 bases). Germline V gene sequence: CDR1 SEHNR, CDR2 FQNEAQ (reference sequence). The ends were cut back, 11 bases at V and 2 bases at J, with 9 bases in the middle. The CDR3 loop spans 12 amino acids. The DNA for the CDR3 is TGTGCCGCCGACAGCAACACCGGGGAGCTGTTTTTT. Its translation: CAADSNTGELFF.

The chain combines TRBV29-1 with TRBJ1-2; TRBD1 might be the D (6 bases). This CDR3 is 11 amino acids long. Germline-derived CDR1 and CDR2 are SQVTM and ANQGSEA. The germline V and J ends were trimmed by 8 bases and 8 bases, with 15 bases remaining between them. DNA for the CDR3: TGCAGCCTTAGTGGGGACAACGGCTACACCTTC. Its protein is CSLSGDNGYTF.

CDR3 protein: CAWGLGAGPNNEQFF. The CDR3 nucleotides read TGTGCCTGGGGCTTGGGGGCGGGACCCAACAATGAGCAGTTCTTC. The chain carries TRBV30 and TRBJ2-1; tentatively, D is TRBD1 or TRBD2 (6 bases each). CDR1 GTSNPN and CDR2 SVGIG come from the germline V gene (reference sequence). The CDR3 is 15 residues long. V lost 5 bases, J lost 5 bases, and 19 bases lay in between.

The rearrangement links TRBV10-2 to TRBJ2-3; weak D call: TRBD2 (6 bases). The CDR3 consists of 15 residues. Germline CDR1 WSHSY, CDR2 SAAADI. V lost 0 bases and J lost 2, with 9 bases in between. DNA for the CDR3: TGCGCCAGCAGTGAGTCTAGCGGAAACACAGATACGCAGTATTTT. Its protein is CASSESSGNTDTQYF.

The chain employs TRBV28 and TRBJ1-2, with unresolved D. Germline V CDR1 and CDR2: MDHEN, SYDVKM. V lost 8 bases and J lost 5, with 15 bases in between. This CDR3 spans 13 amino acids. The CDR3: CASAETGDYGYTF. CDR3 in DNA: TGTGCCAGCGCCGAAACCGGGGATTATGGCTACACCTTC.

This clone has only a few counts. V is TRBV7-9 and J is TRBJ2-2; D unclear. Germline CDR1 and CDR2: SEHNR and FQNEAQ (reference sequence). The CDR3 spans 12 residues. The V end was cut by 4 bases, the J end by 6 bases, with 6 bases between. The CDR3 nucleotides read TGTGCCAGCAGCTATAAACCCGGGGAGCTGTTTTTT. Its protein product is CASSYKPGELFF. Together with reference TRBV7-9 and TRBJ2-2, the CDR3 gives the full variable domain: DTGVSQNPRHKITKRGQNVTFRCDPISEHNRLYWYRQTLGQGPEFLTYFQNEAQLEKSRLLSDRFSAERPKGSFSTLEIQRTEQGDSAMYLCASSYKPGELFFGEGSRLTVL.

This chain uses TRBV4-1 with TRBJ2-5; 10 bases are shared with TRBD2. After removal of 0 bases from V and 5 bases from J, the junction contained 6 bases not matched to a gene. Germline CDR1 is MGHRA and CDR2 is YSYEKL. The CDR3 totals 16 residues. The CDR3 loop is CASSQDASGSGETQYF. The CDR3 nucleotides are TGCGCCAGCAGCCAAGATGCTAGCGGGAGTGGGGAGACCCAGTACTTC.

The V gene is TRBV7-2, the J gene TRBJ2-5, with TRBD2 identical over 14 bases. The CDR3 is 19 amino acids. With 0 bases clipped from V and 5 bases from J, the junction kept 11 bases outside the gene matches. Germline loops: CDR1 SGHTA, CDR2 FQGNSA. CDR3 DNA: TGTGCCAGCAGCTTAGCGAGACTAGCGGGAGGGCCTTTAGGGGAGACCCAGTACTTC. Amino acid sequence: CASSLARLAGGPLGETQYF.

This chain links TRBV11-2 with TRBJ2-7; no reliable D call. The germline V gene encodes CDR1 SGHAT and CDR2 FQNNGV. The CDR3 is 13 amino acids. V lost 3 bases, J lost 5 bases, and 11 bases lay in between. CDR3 sequence: CASSLAQPNEQYF. CDR3 sequence (DNA): TGTGCCAGCAGCTTGGCTCAGCCGAACGAGCAGTACTTC.

The CDR3 region is CASSSTSRVADYEQYF. The CDR3, as DNA: TGTGCCAGCAGCTCAACCAGCCGCGTGGCGGACTACGAGCAGTACTTC. This chain uses TRBV11-2 with TRBJ2-7; D remains unclear. This CDR3 is 16 amino acids long. Trimming cost V 4 bases and J 3 bases, with 19 bases left between them. In germline, CDR1 is SGHAT, CDR2 FQNNGV.

The rearrangement joins TRBV15 to TRBJ2-5; D may correspond to TRBD1 or TRBD2 (5 bases each). Trimming left V 0 bases short and J 10 bases short, with 21 bases between. The germline V gene has CDR1 LNHNV and CDR2 YYDKDF (reference sequence). The CDR3 is 16 residues long. CDR3 sequence reads: CATSREVGEMSIGQYF. The CDR3 DNA sequence: TGTGCCACCAGCAGAGAGGTGGGGGAGATGAGTATTGGCCAGTACTTC.

This chain connects TRBV6-1 to TRBJ2-5; the match to TRBD2 covers 9 bases. This CDR3 is built from 16 residues. V gave up 3 bases and J gave up 4 bases; unmatched junction bases: 9. Germline V gene sequence: CDR1 MNHNS, CDR2 SASEGT. CDR3 nucleotide sequence: TGTGCCAGCAGTGAGAGGGCTAGCGGGGCCGTAGAGACCCAGTACTTC. Its translation is CASSERASGAVETQYF.

The chain uses TRBV5-6 and TRBJ1-3; 9 positions match TRBD1. V lost 2 bases, J lost 2 bases, and 5 bases stayed unmatched. The CDR3 sequence is 16 residues long. Per germline, CDR1 SGHDT and CDR2 YYEEEE. CDR3 sequence reads: CASSFNRGRPGNTIYF. DNA for the CDR3: TGTGCCAGCAGCTTTAACAGGGGGCGGCCTGGAAACACCATATATTTT.

The chain recombines TRBV5-1 with TRBJ2-1, with 8 bases matching TRBD2. Germline trimming cut 4 bases from V and 4 bases from J; bases unmatched to any gene: 4. The CDR3 spans 14 residues. Germline V gene sequence: CDR1 SGHRS, CDR2 YFSETQ. The CDR3 DNA sequence: TGCGCCAGCAGCGCAGCGGGAGCGTACAATGAGCAGTTCTTC. It codes for CASSAAGAYNEQFF.

A single count supports this clone. This chain joins TRBV4-3 and TRBJ2-5; TRBD2 agrees at 10 bases. J lost 5 bases, V lost 0 bases, and 9 bases had no gene match. Germline V gives CDR1 LGHNA, CDR2 YSLEER. This CDR3 has 17 amino acids. This CDR3 is CASSQDGRAGGAETQYF. The CDR3 nucleotides are TGCGCCAGCAGCCAAGATGGGCGAGCGGGAGGGGCGGAGACCCAGTACTTC.

V is TRBV7-9 and J is TRBJ1-4; TRBD1 agrees at 11 bases. CDR1 is SEHNR, CDR2 FQNEAQ, per germline (reference sequence). The CDR3 has 16 amino acids. V was pared by 5 bases and J by 7 bases, with 9 bases of the junction left unmatched. DNA for the CDR3: TGTGCCAGCAGCGCTACGGGACAGGGGGTTTTTGAAAAACTGTTTTTT. Translating it yields CASSATGQGVFEKLFF.

V usage is TRBV9 and J usage is TRBJ2-1, with 10 nucleotides matching TRBD2. This CDR3 has 14 amino acids. The ends lost 2 bases at V and 5 bases at J; junction bases unmatched: 1. Germline loops: CDR1 SGDLS, CDR2 YYNGEE. CDR3 loop: CASSVGLADNEQFF. DNA for the CDR3: TGTGCCAGCAGCGTCGGACTAGCGGACAATGAGCAGTTCTTC.

This clone rates as medium-sized. V gene TRBV7-7 combines with J gene TRBJ2-7, with a possible D match to TRBD1 (6 bases). Trimming removed 5 bases at V and 0 bases at J, with 11 bases between. The CDR3 extends over 14 amino acids. CDR1 and CDR2 from the germline V gene are SSHAT and FNYEAQ (reference sequence). The CDR3 spells CASSPGQFSYEQYF. In DNA form, the CDR3 reads TGTGCCAGCAGCCCAGGACAGTTCTCCTACGAGCAGTACTTC.

The chain couples TRBV19 to TRBJ2-4; possible D gene TRBD1, 6 bases. V was shortened by 6 bases and J by 0 bases, with 9 bases between the two germline ends. Germline loops: CDR1 LNHDA, CDR2 SQIVND (reference sequence). The CDR3 spans 14 residues. The CDR3 loop is CASSADRAKNIQYF. The DNA of the CDR3 is TGTGCCAGTAGCGCGGACAGAGCCAAAAACATTCAGTACTTC.

This clone qualifies as medium-sized. This rearrangement joins TRBV28 to TRBJ1-4; D perhaps matches TRBD1 (5 bases). Trimming took 3 bases from V and 8 from J, leaving 13 bases between them. CDR1 is MDHEN and CDR2 is SYDVKM in the germline V gene. CDR3 size: 14 residues. In DNA, the CDR3 is TGTGCCAGCAGTTTGCAGGGCTTTTTGGAAAAACTGTTTTTT. Translating gives CASSLQGFLEKLFF.

This rearrangement joins TRBV4-1 to TRBJ2-5; no clear D. CDR1 is MGHRA, CDR2 YSYEKL, per germline. The ends were cut back, 1 base at V and 0 bases at J, with 6 bases in the middle. This CDR3 comprises 14 residues. CDR3 amino acids: CASSQGGYQETQYF. The CDR3 DNA reads as TGCGCCAGCAGCCAAGGGGGTTACCAAGAGACCCAGTACTTC.